The 12 T cell receptor beta chains reported below all come from one sample, sequenced in a study of Graves' ophthalmopathy and Graves' hyperthyroidism. For repertoire sequencing, the TCR beta CDR3 regions were amplified from RNA transcripts. Second-round multiplex PCR came after first-round RT-PCR with HTBI primers. TCRdb ran MiXCR on the multiplex PCR reads and lists one entry per CDR3 protein. This table holds just over 600,000 distinct CDR3 sequences, around a fifth found once. Sequencing was performed on peripheral blood. All receptors come from a woman younger than 30 with stable Graves' hyperthyroidism. Some clones in this sample may be carry-over from other donors' samples.

This clonotype was counted at least ten times. This chain joins TRBV27 and TRBJ2-7; the D gene is possibly TRBD1 (6 bases). CDR1 and CDR2 (germline): MNHEY, SMNVEV (reference sequence). This CDR3 is built from 15 residues. Trimming pared 6 bases from V and 2 bases from J, leaving 17 bases between. DNA of the CDR3: TGTGCCAGCAGCCCCTCCGGGACACACGCCTACGAGCAGTACTTC. Translation gives CASSPSGTHAYEQYF.

The chain recombines TRBV5-1 with TRBJ2-5, with 12 bases lining up with TRBD2. Unmatched junction bases numbered 17, after V lost 4 bases and J lost 4 bases. Germline CDR1 reads SGHRS; CDR2 reads YFSETQ. The CDR3 has 19 residues. CDR3 loop: CASSPDFTSGGPGRETQYF. Here the CDR3 DNA reads TGCGCCAGCAGCCCCGACTTCACTAGCGGGGGGCCGGGGAGAGAGACCCAGTACTTC.

The V gene is TRBV29-1, the J gene TRBJ2-4; the match to TRBD1 covers 9 bases. V shed 6 bases and J 8 bases; nucleotides not matched to a gene: 8. Germline V gene lookup returns CDR1 SQVTM and CDR2 ANQGSEA. The length of the CDR3 is 13 residues. The chain's CDR3 is CSVAGQGRDIQYF. In nucleotides, the CDR3 is TGCAGCGTCGCAGGACAGGGGAGAGACATTCAGTACTTC.

This clonotype was seen at least ten times. CDR3 protein: CASWDVTYEQYF. CDR3 sequence (DNA): TGTGCCAGCTGGGACGTCACCTACGAGCAGTACTTC. The V call is TRBV27, the J call TRBJ2-7; D is perhaps TRBD1 or TRBD2 (5 bases each). This CDR3 region has 12 residues. Trimming stripped 8 bases from V and 2 bases from J, with 10 bases between. Germline assignment: CDR1 MNHEY and CDR2 SMNVEV (reference sequence).

The V and J genes are TRBV5-1 and TRBJ1-2; D is unresolved. The CDR3 is 13 amino acids. Germline-derived CDR1 and CDR2 are SGHRS and YFSETQ. The V gene lost 9 bases and the J gene lost 3 bases, with 15 bases spanning the gap. CDR3 DNA: TGCGCCACCACCGTTGGTCCGGACTATGGCTACACCTTC. Residues: CATTVGPDYGYTF. Supplemented by reference TRBV5-1 and TRBJ1-2, the full variable domain reads KAGVTQTPRYLIKTRGQQVTLSCSPISGHRSVSWYQQTPGQGLQFLFEYFSETQRNKGNFPGRFSGRQFSNSRSEMNVSTLELGDSALYLCATTVGPDYGYTFGSGTRLTVV.

Regarding this clonotype: One end of the junction fails to match germline, which may point to a read error. J is TRBJ2-5 and V is TRBV3-1, with unresolved D. Per germline, CDR1 LGHDT and CDR2 YNNKEL (reference sequence). The CDR3 has 12 residues. The CDR3 is CASSQVDVERNF. In nucleotides, the CDR3 is TGTGCCAGCAGCCAAGTCGACGTAGAGAGGAACTTC.

This clonotype has ten or more counts. The chain has TRBV25-1 and TRBJ1-1; no clear D. Deletions cut 3 bases from V and 3 bases from J, with 5 bases between. The length of the CDR3 is 12 residues. CDR1 is MGHDK, CDR2 SYGVNS, per germline. CDR3 sequence reads: CASSERHTEAFF. The DNA for the CDR3 is TGTGCCAGCAGTGAGAGACACACTGAAGCTTTCTTT.

The gene calls are TRBV5-4 and TRBJ2-5; perhaps TRBD1 as D (6 bases). V was pared by 5 bases and J by 5 bases, with 16 bases between. CDR3 size: 14 residues. Germline assignment: CDR1 SGHNT and CDR2 YYREEE (reference sequence). For the CDR3, the DNA is TGTGCCAGCAGACCAGGACAGAGCGAGGAGACCCAGTACTTC. This encodes CASRPGQSEETQYF.

This clonotype has a count of ten or more. The chain joins TRBV29-1 to TRBJ1-2; D may be TRBD1 (5 bases). The CDR3 runs 12 residues. The germline V and J ends were trimmed by 4 bases and 5 bases, with 11 bases remaining between them. CDR1 is SQVTM, CDR2 ANQGSEA, per germline. The CDR3 DNA reads as TGCAGCGTTGTGGGACGCGTTTATGGCTACACCTTC. It codes for CSVVGRVYGYTF.

This sequence joins TRBV6-4 and TRBJ1-2; no clear D. Germline V gene lookup returns CDR1 MRHNA and CDR2 SNTAGT. The V gene lost 5 bases and the J gene lost 4 bases, with 14 bases spanning the gap. The CDR3 runs 14 residues. CDR3 in amino acids: CASSPTRAGYGYTF. In nucleotides, the CDR3 is TGTGCCAGCAGTCCGACAAGGGCCGGCTATGGCTACACCTTC.

This clonotype was seen at least ten times. J is TRBJ1-1 and V is TRBV6-5; no firm D call. Trimming removed 2 bases at V and 5 bases at J, with 15 bases between. This CDR3 is built from 15 residues. In germline, CDR1 is MNHEY, CDR2 SVGAGI. CDR3 nucleotide sequence: TGTGCCAGCAGTTACGGGCCGCGAGATGAAACTGAAGCTTTCTTT. Translation: CASSYGPRDETEAFF.

Ten or more counts support this clonotype. The CDR3, as DNA: TGCAGCGTTGTGGGGTTGGGCACTGAAGCTTTCTTT. Protein sequence: CSVVGLGTEAFF. This chain uses TRBV29-1 with TRBJ1-1; D not certain. The CDR3 runs 12 residues. CDR1 and CDR2 from the germline V gene are SQVTM and ANQGSEA. The V gene lost 4 bases and the J gene lost 4 bases, with 10 bases spanning the gap.